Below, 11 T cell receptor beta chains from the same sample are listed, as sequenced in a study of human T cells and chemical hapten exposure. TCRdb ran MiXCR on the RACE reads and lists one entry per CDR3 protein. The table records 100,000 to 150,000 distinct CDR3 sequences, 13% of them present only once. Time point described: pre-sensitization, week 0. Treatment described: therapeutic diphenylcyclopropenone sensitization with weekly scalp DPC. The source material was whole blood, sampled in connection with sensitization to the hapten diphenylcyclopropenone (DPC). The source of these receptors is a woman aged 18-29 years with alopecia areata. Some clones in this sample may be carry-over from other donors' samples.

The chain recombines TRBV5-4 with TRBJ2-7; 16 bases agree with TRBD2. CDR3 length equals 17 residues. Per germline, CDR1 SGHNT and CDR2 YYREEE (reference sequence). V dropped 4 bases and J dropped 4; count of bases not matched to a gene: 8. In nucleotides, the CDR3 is TGTGCCAGCAGCCCGGGACTAGCGGGGGGGAGGTTATACGAGCAGTACTTC. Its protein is CASSPGLAGGRLYEQYF.

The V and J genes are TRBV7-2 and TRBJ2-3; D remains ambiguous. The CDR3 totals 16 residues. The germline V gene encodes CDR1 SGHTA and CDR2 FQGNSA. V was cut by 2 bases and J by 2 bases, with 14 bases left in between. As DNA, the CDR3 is TGTGCCAGCAGCTTAAGAAGACTTCCGAACACAGATACGCAGTATTTT. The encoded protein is CASSLRRLPNTDTQYF.

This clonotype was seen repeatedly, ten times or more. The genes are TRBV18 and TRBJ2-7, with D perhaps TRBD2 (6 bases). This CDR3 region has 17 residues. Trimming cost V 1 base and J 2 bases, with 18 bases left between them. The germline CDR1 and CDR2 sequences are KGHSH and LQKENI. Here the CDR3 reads CASSPLSLAPMPYEQYF. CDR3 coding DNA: TGTGCCAGCTCACCACTAAGTCTAGCGCCTATGCCCTACGAGCAGTACTTC.

CDR3 amino acids: CASSLTANTGELFF. CDR3 nucleotides: TGTGCCAGCAGCTTGACGGCGAACACCGGGGAGCTGTTTTTT. The chain has TRBV7-2 and TRBJ2-2; D not certain. Germline V lookup: CDR1 SGHTA, CDR2 FQGNSA. V lost 3 bases to trimming and J lost 0 bases, with 5 bases between them. The CDR3 sequence is 14 residues long.

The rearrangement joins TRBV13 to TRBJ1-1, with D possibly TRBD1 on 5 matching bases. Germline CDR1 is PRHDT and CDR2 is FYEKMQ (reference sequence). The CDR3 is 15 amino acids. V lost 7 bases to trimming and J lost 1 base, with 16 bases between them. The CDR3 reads CASTRSGLGNTEAFF. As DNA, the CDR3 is TGTGCCAGCACCCGATCGGGGCTAGGGAACACTGAAGCTTTCTTT.

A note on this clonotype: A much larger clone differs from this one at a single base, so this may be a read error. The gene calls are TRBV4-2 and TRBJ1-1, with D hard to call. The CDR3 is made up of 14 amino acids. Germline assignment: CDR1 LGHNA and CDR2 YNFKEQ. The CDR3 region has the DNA TGTGTCAGCAGCCAAGGAACAGAGAACACTGAAGCTTTCTTT. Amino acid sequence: CVSSQGTENTEAFF.

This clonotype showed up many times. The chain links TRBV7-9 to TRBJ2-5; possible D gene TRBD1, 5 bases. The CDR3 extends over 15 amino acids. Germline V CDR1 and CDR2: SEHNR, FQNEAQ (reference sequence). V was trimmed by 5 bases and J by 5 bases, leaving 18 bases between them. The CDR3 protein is CASSLTSGFGETQYF. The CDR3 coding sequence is TGTGCCAGCAGCCTAACGTCAGGGTTCGGGGAGACCCAGTACTTC.

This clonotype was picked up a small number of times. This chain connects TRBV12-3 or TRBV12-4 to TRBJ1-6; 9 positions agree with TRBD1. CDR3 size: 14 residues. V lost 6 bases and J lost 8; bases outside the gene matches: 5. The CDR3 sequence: CASSSGTGYSPLHF. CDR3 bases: TGTGCCAGCAGCTCCGGGACAGGGTATTCACCCCTCCACTTT.

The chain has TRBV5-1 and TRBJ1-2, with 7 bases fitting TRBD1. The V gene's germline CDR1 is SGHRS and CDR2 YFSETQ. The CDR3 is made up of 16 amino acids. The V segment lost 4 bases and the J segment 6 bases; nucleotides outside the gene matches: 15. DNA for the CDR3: TGCGCCAGCAGCCCCTACAGGGGACTCCCGATTGATGGCTACACCTTC. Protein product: CASSPYRGLPIDGYTF.

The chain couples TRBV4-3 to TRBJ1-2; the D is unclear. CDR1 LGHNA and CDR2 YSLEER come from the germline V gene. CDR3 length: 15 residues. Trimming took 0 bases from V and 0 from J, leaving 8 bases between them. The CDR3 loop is CASSQESVPNYGYTF. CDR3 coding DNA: TGCGCCAGCAGCCAAGAATCAGTCCCTAACTATGGCTACACCTTC.

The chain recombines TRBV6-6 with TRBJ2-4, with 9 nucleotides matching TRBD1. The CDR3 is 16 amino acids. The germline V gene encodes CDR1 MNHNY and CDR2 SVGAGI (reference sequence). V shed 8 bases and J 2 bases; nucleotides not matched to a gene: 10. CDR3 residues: CASFADRGITKNIQYF. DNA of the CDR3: TGTGCCAGCTTCGCGGACAGGGGTATCACCAAAAACATTCAGTACTTC.